This TCR beta chain was sequenced for a study of shared clonotypes between healthy human individuals. The study, taken as a whole, reports: Larger richness was generally estimated for naive than memory subsets. The sharing of about 5.3% of naive CD4 clonotypes was seen across a handful of donors.

The assay was immunoSEQ multiplex PCR, and TCRdb's table has in-frame clones only and misses some. The sample records millions of clones, 85% to 95% being singletons. A word on this clone: The target antigen is unknown.

This clonotype was sampled from a man between 18 and 29 years old in good health. Some clones in this sample may be carry-over from other donors' samples. Sequencing used naive CD4+ T cells from PBMCs. Subset reported: CD45RA+ positively selected.

For the CDR3, the DNA is TGTGCCAGCAGCTTGGCTAGCGGGCGGTACAATGAGCAGTTCTTC. Translated, it gives CASSLASGRYNEQFF. The chain couples TRBV5-4 to TRBJ2-1, with 8 bases identical to TRBD2. Germline V lookup: CDR1 SGHNT, CDR2 YYREEE (reference sequence). J lost 4 bases, V lost 0 bases, and 3 bases had no gene match. This CDR3 has 15 amino acids.